This entry lists 27 T cell receptor beta chains sequenced from one sample in a study of patients and donors after allogeneic stem cell transplantation. TCRdb processed the RT-PCR reads anew with MiXCR; each CDR3 protein has one entry. The sample holds over 9,500 distinct CDR3 sequences, roughly 6.4% seen once. Source material: blood, either unsorted or a sorted T cell fraction (not recorded which). The receptors here all came from a human donor who was either an allogeneic HSCT recipient or a stem cell or donor lymphocyte infusion donor (not recorded which). It is not recorded whose cells these are; they may come from a transplant donor.

This clonotype has ten or more counts. The chain combines TRBV28 with TRBJ1-4, with D uncertain. Germline CDR1 is MDHEN and CDR2 is SYDVKM. Trimming took off 11 bases at V and 4 bases at J, with 14 bases between the two ends. The CDR3 is 13 amino acids. Here the CDR3 reads CAVNGGFNEKLFF. CDR3 DNA sequence: TGTGCCGTCAACGGAGGGTTTAATGAAAAACTGTTTTTT.

This clonotype is labeled medium-sized. The chain carries TRBV7-8 and TRBJ2-2, with 10 bases that match TRBD1. The CDR3 runs to 15 residues. Germline lookup yields CDR1 SGHVS and CDR2 FQNEAQ. After removal of 7 bases from V and 5 bases from J, the junction contained 7 bases not matched to a gene. The CDR3 region has the DNA TGTGCCAGCATGCGGGACAGGGGAGGGACCGGGGAGCTGTTTTTT. Protein product: CASMRDRGGTGELFF.

In this sample, this clonotype turned up many times. The chain has TRBV6-2 or TRBV6-3 and TRBJ2-7; TRBD2 agrees at 14 bases. CDR3 length: 15 amino acids. The germline V gene has CDR1 MNHEY and CDR2 SVGEGT. The V and J ends lost 2 bases and 5 bases, in that order; junction bases with no gene match: 2. The CDR3 DNA sequence: TGTGCCAGCAGTTACGGGACTAGCGGGAGACACGAGCAGTACTTC. Protein product: CASSYGTSGRHEQYF.

This clonotype appeared a few times. This sequence joins TRBV6-5 and TRBJ2-2; D is unresolved. Germline CDR1 MNHEY, CDR2 SVGAGI. V lost 4 bases, J lost 0 bases, and 6 bases lay in between. The CDR3 has 14 residues. CDR3 in DNA: TGTGCCAGCAGTTCTAGGCCGAACACCGGGGAGCTGTTTTTT. Translating gives CASSSRPNTGELFF.

J is TRBJ2-2 and V is TRBV28; possibly TRBD2 for D (6 bases). Trimming removed 3 bases at V and 6 bases at J, with 11 bases between. The CDR3 extends over 14 amino acids. CDR1 MDHEN and CDR2 SYDVKM come from the germline V gene. The CDR3 loop is CASSFGRGAGELFF. CDR3 bases: TGTGCCAGCAGTTTCGGGAGAGGGGCCGGGGAGCTGTTTTTT.

The chain uses TRBV20-1 and TRBJ2-2, with D unclear. The CDR3 length is 15 residues. Germline CDR1 is DFQATT and CDR2 is SNEGSKA (reference sequence). V lost 0 bases, J lost 0 bases, and 8 bases lay in between. CDR3 sequence reads: CSARDLLANTGELFF. CDR3 DNA sequence: TGCAGTGCTAGAGATCTTTTAGCGAACACCGGGGAGCTGTTTTTT.

This clonotype appeared many times. The rearrangement joins TRBV12-3 or TRBV12-4 to TRBJ2-7; 9 nucleotides match TRBD1. J lost 4 bases, V lost 0 bases, and 4 bases had no gene match. The CDR3 is 15 amino acids. The CDR3 region is CASSLATGGFYEQYF. In DNA form, the CDR3 reads TGTGCCAGCAGTTTAGCGACAGGGGGTTTTTACGAGCAGTACTTC.

This clonotype is labeled as medium-sized. V is TRBV12-3 or TRBV12-4 and J is TRBJ2-1, with 8 nucleotides matching TRBD2. The CDR3 consists of 14 residues. After removal of 6 bases from V and 5 bases from J, the junction contained 6 bases not matched to a gene. The chain's CDR3 is CASRILAVNNEQFF. The CDR3 DNA follows: TGTGCCAGCAGGATACTAGCGGTGAACAATGAGCAGTTCTTC.

The chain is built from TRBV7-9 and TRBJ2-6, with unresolved D. CDR1 is SEHNR and CDR2 is FQNEAQ in the germline V gene (reference sequence). CDR3 length: 17 residues. Between the trimmed V and J ends, which lost 4 bases and 0 bases, there was a span of 13 bases. The CDR3 protein is CASSSQGRTSGANVLTF. CDR3 nucleotide sequence: TGTGCCAGCAGCTCCCAAGGACGGACCTCTGGGGCCAACGTCCTGACTTTC.

This clonotype came up many times. The DNA for the CDR3 is TGTGCCAGCAGCCACAACAGTCCTCCCGCTGAAAAACTGTTTTTT. As protein: CASSHNSPPAEKLFF. V gene TRBV7-6 combines with J gene TRBJ1-4; D ambiguous. The length of the CDR3 is 15 residues. The V and J ends lost 5 bases and 7 bases respectively, with 17 bases between them. Germline CDR1 and CDR2: SGHVS and FNYEAQ.

This clonotype showed up just a few times. The rearrangement links TRBV6-1 to TRBJ2-2; D is perhaps TRBD1 or TRBD2 (5 bases each). Between the trimmed V and J ends, which lost 2 bases and 4 bases, there was a span of 14 bases. Germline CDR1 and CDR2: MNHNS and SASEGT. This CDR3 contains 16 residues. The CDR3 region has the DNA TGTGCCAGCAGTGAACCTTTTGCAGGGAGCACCGGGGAGCTGTTTTTT. It encodes CASSEPFAGSTGELFF.

This clonotype was counted a few times. The genes are TRBV6-2 or TRBV6-3 and TRBJ1-5; 7 positions agree with TRBD1. This CDR3 is built from 15 residues. Trimming took 7 bases from V and 2 from J; bases not matched to a gene: 8. Per germline, CDR1 MNHEY and CDR2 SVGEGT. The CDR3 loop is CASTQQGLGNQPQHF. The DNA for the CDR3 is TGTGCCAGCACCCAACAGGGGCTTGGCAATCAGCCCCAGCATTTT.

This clonotype was observed many times. The rearrangement links TRBV20-1 to TRBJ2-4, with D perhaps TRBD1 (6 bases). Trimming removed 5 bases from V and 1 base from J, with 9 bases in between. The CDR3 spans 13 residues. Germline assignment: CDR1 DFQATT and CDR2 SNEGSKA (reference sequence). The CDR3 is CSAEGVAKNIQYF. CDR3 bases: TGCAGTGCTGAGGGGGTTGCCAAAAACATTCAGTACTTC.

There are a few counts of this clonotype. This sequence joins TRBV5-4 and TRBJ2-7, with TRBD2 as a possible D gene (6 bases). The CDR3 runs to 14 residues. Deletions cut 0 bases from V and 3 bases from J, with 10 bases between. Germline CDR1 reads SGHNT; CDR2 reads YYREEE (reference sequence). CDR3 DNA sequence: TGTGCCAGCAGCTTGGTGGGGGGAAGCTACGAGCAGTACTTC. This translates into CASSLVGGSYEQYF.

This clonotype was counted only a few times. The chain joins TRBV20-1 to TRBJ2-3, with 8 bases lining up with TRBD1. The germline V gene has CDR1 DFQATT and CDR2 SNEGSKA (reference sequence). The CDR3 consists of 16 residues. Germline trimming cut 4 bases from V and 0 bases from J; bases unmatched to any gene: 9. The CDR3: CSATWRDRTSTDTQYF. Here the CDR3 DNA reads TGCAGTGCTACCTGGAGGGACAGGACTAGCACAGATACGCAGTATTTT.

The sample holds many counts of this clonotype. Compared with germline, one end of the junction differs, possibly owing to a read error. The chain is built from TRBV19 and TRBJ1-1; D unclear. From germline, CDR1 is LNHDA and CDR2 SQIVND (reference sequence). The CDR3 has 13 amino acids. CDR3 loop: CASHSTANNEAFF. CDR3 bases: TGTGCCAGCCATTCGACGGCGAACAATGAAGCTTTCTTT.

This clonotype was recorded at least ten times. The chain employs TRBV30 and TRBJ2-7, with no clear D. This CDR3 spans 12 amino acids. CDR1 and CDR2 from the germline V gene are GTSNPN and SVGIG (reference sequence). V was clipped by 1 base and J by 8 bases, with 12 bases between them. CDR3 protein: CAWSGGSLKQYF. As DNA, the CDR3 is TGTGCCTGGAGTGGAGGCAGTCTCAAGCAGTACTTC.

This clonotype was recorded many times. The chain combines TRBV5-1 with TRBJ1-6; 11 nucleotides line up with TRBD1. The V gene's germline CDR1 is SGHRS and CDR2 YFSETQ. The CDR3 is made up of 17 amino acids. J was trimmed by 7 bases and V by 5 bases; bases with no gene match: 11. The CDR3 loop is CASRPGQGAITNSPLHF. As DNA, the CDR3 is TGCGCCAGCAGACCAGGACAGGGGGCTATTACAAATTCACCCCTCCACTTT. The entire variable domain, with the rest obtained from reference TRBV5-1 and TRBJ1-6, is as follows: KAGVTQTPRYLIKTRGQQVTLSCSPISGHRSVSWYQQTPGQGLQFLFEYFSETQRNKGNFPGRFSGRQFSNSRSEMNVSTLELGDSALYLCASRPGQGAITNSPLHFGNGTRLTVT.

This clonotype was counted ten times or more. The chain links TRBV29-1 to TRBJ2-1, with D hard to call. The CDR3 runs to 11 residues. The V end was cut by 4 bases, the J end by 8 bases, with 9 bases between. Germline V lookup: CDR1 SQVTM, CDR2 ANQGSEA. The CDR3 reads CSVAGYDEQFF. The CDR3 coding sequence is TGCAGCGTTGCAGGATATGATGAGCAGTTCTTC.

This clonotype was seen ten or more times. CDR3 sequence: CASSLTGAGELFF. As DNA, the CDR3 is TGTGCCAGCAGCTTAACGGGGGCCGGGGAGCTGTTTTTT. The chain joins TRBV11-3 to TRBJ2-2; perhaps TRBD2 as D (6 bases). The V and J ends lost 2 bases and 6 bases respectively, with 7 bases between them. Germline CDR1 and CDR2: SGHNT and YENEEA. The CDR3 is made up of 13 amino acids.

This clonotype was detected ten times or more. The chain combines TRBV28 with TRBJ2-2, with a possible D match to TRBD2 (6 bases). CDR3 length: 14 residues. Deletions cut 7 bases from V and 4 bases from J, with 13 bases between. The V gene's germline CDR1 is MDHEN and CDR2 SYDVKM. CDR3 nucleotides: TGTGCCAGCACAAGACTAGTAATCACCGGGGAGCTGTTTTTT. Protein: CASTRLVITGELFF.

The rearrangement joins TRBV2 to TRBJ2-1; 10 bases line up with TRBD2. The CDR3 runs to 14 residues. CDR1 is SNHLY, CDR2 FYNNEI, per germline. J lost 9 bases, V lost 6 bases, and 8 bases had no gene match. CDR3 nucleotides: TGTGCCAGCAGGGGACTAGCGCCAGGGGGTGAGCAGTTCTTC. It specifies CASRGLAPGGEQFF.

CDR3 DNA sequence: TGTGCCACCAGTGACCCGGGACAGTTACAAGAGACCCAGTACTTC. This translates into CATSDPGQLQETQYF. This chain links TRBV24-1 with TRBJ2-5; 7 bases map to TRBD1. V was clipped by 4 bases and J by 2 bases; unmatched bases: 6. This CDR3 has 15 residues. Germline V CDR1 and CDR2: KGHDR, SFDVKD.

By frequency in the sample, this clonotype is medium-sized. The rearrangement links TRBV12-3 or TRBV12-4 to TRBJ1-1; no firm D call. The CDR3 spans 15 residues. Trimming stripped 1 base from V and 8 bases from J, with 17 bases between. CDR3 nucleotide sequence: TGTGCCAGCAGTTTAGACCGGTGGAGGCAGGACGAAGCTTTCTTT. Protein product: CASSLDRWRQDEAFF.

This clonotype was recorded at least ten times. The genes are TRBV7-2 and TRBJ1-2, with a possible D match to TRBD1 (6 bases). The CDR3 covers 15 residues. Trimming took 5 bases from V and 5 from J, leaving 18 bases between them. Germline-derived CDR1 and CDR2 are SGHTA and FQGNSA. The DNA for the CDR3 is TGTGCCAGCAGCCCCGAGCTGGGGGCGGGTTATGGCTACACCTTC. It encodes CASSPELGAGYGYTF.

Judged by abundance, this clonotype is large. The chain employs TRBV28 and TRBJ1-5; D uncertain. Germline assignment: CDR1 MDHEN and CDR2 SYDVKM. The V and J ends lost 3 bases and 6 bases respectively, with 9 bases between them. The CDR3 extends over 13 amino acids. The CDR3 DNA reads TGTGCCAGCAGTTTTCAGGAACCTCAGCCCCAGCATTTT. It yields the protein CASSFQEPQPQHF.

There are a few counts of this clonotype. The J gene is TRBJ2-1, the V gene TRBV7-8; D might be TRBD2 (5 bases). The CDR3 totals 15 residues. The V gene's germline CDR1 is SGHVS and CDR2 FQNEAQ. Trimming took off 1 base at V and 6 bases at J, with 13 bases between the two ends. CDR3 protein: CASSLVTQRRNEQFF. CDR3 nucleotide sequence: TGTGCCAGCAGCTTAGTCACCCAGCGGCGCAATGAGCAGTTCTTC. The whole variable domain, remainder taken from reference TRBV7-8 and TRBJ2-1, is GAGVSQSPRYKVAKRGQDVALRCDPISGHVSLFWYQQALGQGPEFLTYFQNEAQLDKSGLPSDRFFAERPEGSVSTLKIQRTQQEDSAVYLCASSLVTQRRNEQFFGPGTRLTVL.